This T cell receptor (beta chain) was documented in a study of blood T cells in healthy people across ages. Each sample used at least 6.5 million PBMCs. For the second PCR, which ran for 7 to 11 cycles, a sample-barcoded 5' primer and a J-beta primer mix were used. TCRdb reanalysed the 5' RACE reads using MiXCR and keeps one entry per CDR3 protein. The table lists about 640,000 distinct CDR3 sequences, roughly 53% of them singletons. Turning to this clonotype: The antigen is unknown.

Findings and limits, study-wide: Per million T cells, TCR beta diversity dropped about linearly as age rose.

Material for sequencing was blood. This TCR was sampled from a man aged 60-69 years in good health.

The DNA for the CDR3 is TGTGCCAGCAGCTTGGCCACCAACCCAGATACGCAGTATTTT. It is translated as CASSLATNPDTQYF. The chain is built from TRBV5-4 and TRBJ2-3; D is uncertain. V lost 0 bases and J lost 4, with 9 bases in between. The CDR3 runs 14 residues. The germline CDR1 and CDR2 sequences are SGHNT and YYREEE (reference sequence).